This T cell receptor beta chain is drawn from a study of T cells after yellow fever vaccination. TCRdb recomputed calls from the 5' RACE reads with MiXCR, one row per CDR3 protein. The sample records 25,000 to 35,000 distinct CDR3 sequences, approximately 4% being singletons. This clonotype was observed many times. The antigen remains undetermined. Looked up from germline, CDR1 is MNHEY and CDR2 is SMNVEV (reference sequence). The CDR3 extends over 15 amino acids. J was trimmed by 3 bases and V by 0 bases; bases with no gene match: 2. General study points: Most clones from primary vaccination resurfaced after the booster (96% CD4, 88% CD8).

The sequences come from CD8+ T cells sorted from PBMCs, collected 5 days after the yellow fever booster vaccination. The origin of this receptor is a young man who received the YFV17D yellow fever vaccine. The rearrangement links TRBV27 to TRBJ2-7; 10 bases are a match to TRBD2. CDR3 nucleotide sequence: TGTGCCAGCAGTTTATCCCCTAGCGGGAGCTACGAGCAGTACTTC. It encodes CASSLSPSGSYEQYF.